These 12 T cell receptor beta chains were sequenced from one sample in a study of a mutant IDH1 vaccine in newly diagnosed glioma. The sample's time point: week 23, last vaccination. Doses consisted of 300 ug of mutant IDH1 20-mer peptide each, paired with topical imiquimod. Clones were sequenced by immunoSEQ multiplex PCR, and TCRdb holds only the in-frame ones, with some missing. Among about 43,000 clones listed, about four fifths were seen once. These receptors have no known antigen. The sample in question was PBMCs, obtained from a glioma patient whose treatment included an IDH1 peptide vaccine. The receptors stem from a woman aged 18 to 35 with glioma. Some clones in this sample may be carry-over from other donors' samples.

The chain carries TRBV9 and TRBJ1-1; the D gene is possibly TRBD1 (5 bases). CDR3 length: 13 amino acids. Germline-derived CDR1 and CDR2 are SGDLS and YYNGEE. Trimming removed 0 bases at V and 4 bases at J, with 7 bases between. CDR3 nucleotides: TGTGCCAGCAGCGTAGCAGGGAGCACTGAAGCTTTCTTT. The encoded protein is CASSVAGSTEAFF.

The chain employs TRBV9 and TRBJ2-4; D is uncertain. Germline V gene sequence: CDR1 SGDLS, CDR2 YYNGEE. The CDR3 has 14 residues. Trimming left V 4 bases short and J 0 bases short, with 8 bases between. CDR3 in amino acids: CASSLGLAKNIQYF. In DNA form, the CDR3 reads TGTGCCAGCAGCCTTGGGTTAGCCAAAAACATTCAGTACTTC.

This chain connects TRBV15 to TRBJ2-3, with TRBD2 identical over 7 bases. Unmatched junction bases numbered 6, after V lost 0 bases and J lost 0 bases. The CDR3 extends over 17 amino acids. The germline gives CDR1 LNHNV, CDR2 YYDKDF (reference sequence). CDR3 DNA: TGTGCCACCAGCAGAGATTCGGCTAGCGGTAGCACAGATACGCAGTATTTT. Translating gives CATSRDSASGSTDTQYF.

The chain carries TRBV18 and TRBJ2-2; 8 bases map to TRBD1. J lost 4 bases, V lost 6 bases, and 10 bases had no gene match. The germline V gene has CDR1 KGHSH and CDR2 LQKENI. The CDR3 is made up of 16 amino acids. The CDR3 protein is CASSSQGAVSTGELFF. For the CDR3, the DNA is TGTGCCAGCTCCTCCCAGGGGGCCGTCAGCACCGGGGAGCTGTTTTTT. Looking up the rest from reference TRBV18 and TRBJ2-2 gives the full variable domain: NAGVMQNPRHLVRRRGQEARLRCSPMKGHSHVYWYRQLPEEGLKFMVYLQKENIIDESGMPKERFSAEFPKEGPSILRIQQVVRGDSAAYFCASSSQGAVSTGELFFGEGSRLTVL.

The chain is built from TRBV7-2 and TRBJ1-5; no clear D. This CDR3 contains 12 residues. From germline, CDR1 is SGHTA and CDR2 FQGNSA. V was trimmed by 9 bases and J by 3 bases, leaving 9 bases between them. In DNA, the CDR3 is TGTGCCAGTGCTCTCCCCAATCAGCCCCAGCATTTT. It translates to CASALPNQPQHF.

Here the CDR3 DNA reads TGTGCCAGCAGTTTACACCTTAGCTCCTACGAGCAGTACTTC. Translating it yields CASSLHLSSYEQYF. This chain connects TRBV27 to TRBJ2-7; D uncertain. The germline V and J ends were trimmed by 2 bases and 0 bases, with 8 bases remaining between them. The CDR3 consists of 14 residues. Germline V lookup: CDR1 MNHEY, CDR2 SMNVEV (reference sequence).

V is TRBV7-8 and J is TRBJ1-2; D gene uncertain. The CDR3 runs 14 residues. Germline V gene sequence: CDR1 SGHVS, CDR2 FQNEAQ. V lost 1 base and J lost 0, with 6 bases in between. The CDR3 nucleotides read TGTGCCAGCAGCTTAGGTCATTCTAACTATGGCTACACCTTC. Its protein product is CASSLGHSNYGYTF. Using reference TRBV7-8 and TRBJ1-2 for the parts outside the CDR3, the full variable domain is GAGVSQSPRYKVAKRGQDVALRCDPISGHVSLFWYQQALGQGPEFLTYFQNEAQLDKSGLPSDRFFAERPEGSVSTLKIQRTQQEDSAVYLCASSLGHSNYGYTFGSGTRLTVV.

This clone turned up a few times. V gene TRBV5-4 combines with J gene TRBJ1-1, with unresolved D. V was trimmed by 6 bases and J by 1 base, leaving 4 bases between them. Germline CDR1 reads SGHNT; CDR2 reads YYREEE (reference sequence). This CDR3 region has 11 residues. In nucleotides, the CDR3 is TGTGCCAGCAATGGGAACACTGAAGCTTTCTTT. Amino acids: CASNGNTEAFF. The whole variable domain, filled in from reference TRBV5-4 and TRBJ1-1, reads ETGVTQSPTHLIKTRGQQVTLRCSSQSGHNTVSWYQQALGQGPQFIFQYYREEENGRGNFPPRFSGLQFPNYSSELNVNALELDDSALYLCASNGNTEAFFGQGTRLTVV.

CDR3: CASSLGAPYEQYF. CDR3 coding DNA: TGTGCCAGCAGCTTGGGGGCCCCCTACGAGCAGTACTTC. The gene calls are TRBV5-6 and TRBJ2-7; D gene uncertain. This CDR3 has 13 amino acids. V lost 0 bases, J lost 2 bases, and 6 bases lay in between. The V gene's germline CDR1 is SGHDT and CDR2 YYEEEE.

The chain is built from TRBV7-6 and TRBJ2-3; 9 bases align to TRBD2. J gave up 0 bases and V 1 base, and 8 bases lay outside the gene matches. Per germline, CDR1 SGHVS and CDR2 FNYEAQ. This CDR3 contains 18 residues. This chain's CDR3 is CASSLGPLAGSSTDTQYF. For the CDR3, the DNA is TGTGCCAGCAGCTTAGGCCCTCTAGCGGGGAGTAGCACAGATACGCAGTATTTT. Full variable domain (rest looked up from reference TRBV7-6 and TRBJ2-3): GAGVSQSPRYKVTKRGQDVALRCDPISGHVSLYWYRQALGQGPEFLTYFNYEAQQDKSGLPNDRFSAERPEGSISTLTIQRTEQRDSAMYRCASSLGPLAGSSTDTQYFGPGTRLTVL.

J is TRBJ1-2 and V is TRBV7-9; D call uncertain. CDR3 length: 13 amino acids. With 5 bases removed from V and 8 bases from J, the gap between germline ends came to 15 bases. The germline gives CDR1 SEHNR, CDR2 FQNEAQ (reference sequence). CDR3 DNA sequence: TGTGCCAGCAGCGATCTGACCGACGAGGGCTACACCTTC. Its protein is CASSDLTDEGYTF.

The chain combines TRBV13 with TRBJ1-1; D not resolved. The V end lost 5 bases, the J end lost 1 base, and 11 bases lay between the germline ends. Germline assignment: CDR1 PRHDT and CDR2 FYEKMQ (reference sequence). The CDR3 contains 14 residues. The CDR3 spells CASSVSGPNTEAFF. The DNA for the CDR3 is TGTGCCAGCAGCGTATCGGGCCCGAACACTGAAGCTTTCTTT.